What follows are 18 T cell receptor beta chains derived from one specimen sequenced in a study of shared clonotypes between healthy human individuals. The data were produced by immunoSEQ multiplex PCR, yet TCRdb's version contains in-frame clones alone and is incomplete. The data show about 730,000 clones, with approximately 72% seen just once and 1.8% held by the top ten. Sequenced: memory CD4+ T cells sorted from blood. The subset was: CD45RA-negative fraction. Source of these receptors: a woman younger than 45 in good health.

This clone occurred once. The gene calls are TRBV5-4 and TRBJ2-7, with 7 bases that match TRBD1. The ends lost 2 bases at V and 2 bases at J; junction bases unmatched: 4. The CDR3 is 14 residues long. Germline CDR1 is SGHNT and CDR2 is YYREEE (reference sequence). The CDR3 protein is CASSFRDSPYEQYF. DNA for the CDR3: TGTGCCAGCAGCTTCCGGGACAGCCCCTACGAGCAGTACTTC.

The J gene is TRBJ2-4, the V gene TRBV7-9; D may be TRBD2 (6 bases). The V end lost 5 bases, the J end lost 0 bases, and 23 bases lay between the germline ends. From germline, CDR1 is SEHNR and CDR2 FQNEAQ (reference sequence). The CDR3 length is 19 residues. CDR3 loop: CASSRGGTAGIPAKNIQYF. CDR3 DNA: TGTGCCAGCAGCCGAGGCGGGACCGCGGGAATTCCAGCCAAAAACATTCAGTACTTC. Full variable domain (remainder filled in from reference TRBV7-9 and TRBJ2-4): DTGVSQNPRHKITKRGQNVTFRCDPISEHNRLYWYRQTLGQGPEFLTYFQNEAQLEKSRLLSDRFSAERPKGSFSTLEIQRTEQGDSAMYLCASSRGGTAGIPAKNIQYFGAGTRLSVL.

The rearrangement uses TRBV6-1 and TRBJ2-2, with D uncertain. V shed 4 bases and J shed 1 base, with 10 bases lying between them. Germline CDR1 is MNHNS and CDR2 is SASEGT. The CDR3 is 15 amino acids. The CDR3 region is CASSVGIWNTGELFF. The CDR3 coding sequence is TGTGCCAGCAGTGTGGGGATATGGAACACCGGGGAGCTGTTTTTT.

The chain employs TRBV10-1 and TRBJ2-7; a possible D gene is TRBD1 (5 bases). The CDR3 consists of 15 residues. V was pared by 5 bases and J by 0 bases, with 14 bases between. Germline V gene lookup returns CDR1 WNHNN and CDR2 SYGVQD (reference sequence). The CDR3 loop reads CASSPGWGSSYEQYF. The DNA of the CDR3 is TGCGCCAGCAGTCCAGGGTGGGGAAGCTCCTACGAGCAGTACTTC.

This chain joins TRBV6-1 and TRBJ2-7; 9 nucleotides align to TRBD1. In germline, CDR1 is MNHNS, CDR2 SASEGT. The trim removed 2 bases at V and 5 bases at J, leaving 4 bases unmatched. This CDR3 region has 14 residues. The CDR3 is CASSETWDRDEQYF. CDR3 in DNA: TGTGCCAGCAGTGAAACCTGGGACAGGGACGAGCAGTACTTC.

CDR3: CASSSWTGGMNTEAFF. The CDR3 nucleotides read TGTGCCAGCAGTTCGTGGACAGGAGGAATGAACACTGAAGCTTTCTTT. This chain uses TRBV2 with TRBJ1-1, with 7 positions matching TRBD1. The CDR3 covers 16 residues. Unmatched junction bases numbered 9, after V lost 5 bases and J lost 0 bases. Per germline, CDR1 SNHLY and CDR2 FYNNEI.

The rearrangement links TRBV19 to TRBJ2-7; 12 nucleotides agree with TRBD1. Trimming at V came to 5 bases and at J to 0 bases, leaving 8 bases not matched to a gene. Germline loops: CDR1 LNHDA, CDR2 SQIVND (reference sequence). This CDR3 is 17 amino acids long. CDR3: CASSPGTGGWSSYEQYF. The CDR3, as DNA: TGTGCCAGTAGTCCCGGGACAGGGGGCTGGAGCTCCTACGAGCAGTACTTC.

The chain joins TRBV5-1 to TRBJ2-2, with D hard to call. Germline CDR1 reads SGHRS; CDR2 reads YFSETQ. The CDR3 length is 11 residues. V shed 4 bases and J shed 8 bases, with 6 bases lying between them. CDR3 nucleotide sequence: TGCGCCAGCAGCGAATTTGGGGAGCTGTTTTTT. Translation: CASSEFGELFF.

For the CDR3, the DNA is TGTGCCACCAAGGACACTTGGAAAACTGAAGCTTTCTTT. Residues: CATKDTWKTEAFF. The V gene is TRBV6-1, the J gene TRBJ1-1, with a tentative D call TRBD1 (5 bases). Trimming shortened V by 10 bases and J by 5 bases, and 17 bases separated the two germline ends. The CDR3 length is 13 residues. Germline CDR1 and CDR2: MNHNS and SASEGT.

The chain uses TRBV6-1 and TRBJ1-5; D perhaps matches TRBD1 (5 bases). Germline CDR1 reads MNHNS; CDR2 reads SASEGT. V lost 4 bases and J 3 bases, leaving 13 bases between the germline ends. The CDR3 is 15 amino acids. CDR3 nucleotide sequence: TGTGCCAGCAGTGCCGAGGAGGGGATCAATCAGCCCCAGCATTTT. Amino acids: CASSAEEGINQPQHF.

V gene TRBV28 combines with J gene TRBJ1-5, with a tentative D call TRBD1 (5 bases). The CDR3 loop spans 13 amino acids. V was clipped by 8 bases and J by 4 bases, with 12 bases between them. CDR1 is MDHEN and CDR2 is SYDVKM in the germline V gene. CDR3 in DNA: TGTGCCAGCGGCTCGACAGCAAATCAGCCCCAGCATTTT. Translated, it gives CASGSTANQPQHF.

V is TRBV28 and J is TRBJ1-1; D is possibly TRBD1 (5 bases). Trimming pared 1 base from V and 6 bases from J, leaving 12 bases between. The CDR3 totals 14 residues. Germline V gene data show CDR1 as MDHEN and CDR2 as SYDVKM. The CDR3 protein is CASSLSRRGAEAFF. CDR3 bases: TGTGCCAGCAGTTTATCACGGAGGGGCGCTGAAGCTTTCTTT.

This clone was counted at least ten times. V and J are TRBV7-7 and TRBJ2-3; D ambiguous. V lost 1 base and J lost 4, with 9 bases in between. The CDR3 has 14 residues. CDR1 and CDR2 from the germline V gene are SSHAT and FNYEAQ (reference sequence). The CDR3 protein is CASSLGLDSDTQYF. The CDR3 DNA reads as TGTGCCAGCAGCTTAGGTCTGGATTCAGATACGCAGTATTTT.

V usage is TRBV10-3 and J usage is TRBJ2-7; D unresolved. CDR3 length equals 14 residues. V shed 4 bases and J shed 2 bases, with 12 bases lying between them. Germline V gene data show CDR1 as ENHRY and CDR2 as SYGVKD. This CDR3 is CAISGGGITYEQYF. The CDR3, as DNA: TGTGCCATCAGTGGCGGCGGAATAACCTACGAGCAGTACTTC.

The chain combines TRBV19 with TRBJ2-3, with TRBD2 identical over 11 bases. J lost 3 bases, V lost 4 bases, and 3 bases had no gene match. The germline V gene encodes CDR1 LNHDA and CDR2 SQIVND (reference sequence). This CDR3 has 15 amino acids. In DNA, the CDR3 is TGTGCCAGTAGTAGCAGACTAGCGGGGACAGATACGCAGTATTTT. Amino acids: CASSSRLAGTDTQYF.

The rearrangement uses TRBV9 and TRBJ2-5; D perhaps matches TRBD2 (5 bases). Near its end, the DNA agrees better with TRBJ2-7, so the J call may be wrong. Germline V gives CDR1 SGDLS, CDR2 YYNGEE. CDR3 length: 16 residues. This CDR3 reads CASSVRRAGNSYEQYF. DNA of the CDR3: TGTGCCAGCAGCGTAAGGCGGGCCGGGAACTCCTACGAGCAGTACTTC.

The chain has TRBV28 and TRBJ2-1; D may be TRBD2 (5 bases). Germline values: CDR1 MDHEN, CDR2 SYDVKM. CDR3 length: 11 amino acids. V was clipped by 5 bases and J by 12 bases, with 11 bases between them. CDR3 in DNA: TGTGCCAGCAGTACGACTACTATGCAGTTCTTC. This gives the protein CASSTTTMQFF.

The rearrangement links TRBV11-2 to TRBJ1-1; no clear D gene. The CDR3 totals 14 residues. Germline V gene sequence: CDR1 SGHAT, CDR2 FQNNGV. Trimming cost V 0 bases and J 5 bases, with 10 bases left between them. The CDR3 region is CASSLDQIRTEAFF. The CDR3 DNA is TGTGCCAGCAGCTTAGATCAGATTAGGACTGAAGCTTTCTTT.